A selection of T cell receptor beta chains follows, all from one sample in a study of T cell responses to AZD1222 COVID-19 vaccine. Measured with immunoSEQ multiplex PCR; TCRdb has only the in-frame clones, and not every one. Of approximately 150,000 clones listed, about 90% were seen once; the top ten hold roughly 7.5%. This specimen was peripheral blood, taken 28 days after the second dose of the MenACWY control vaccine. The receptors were sampled from an adult who received the MenACWY meningococcal vaccine as a control. The CDR3 runs from the conserved cysteine through the conserved F or W. A D gene is named only where the DNA matches it firmly.

cdr3_aa,v_call,j_call,d_call
CASSRQTGANTGELFF,TRBV7-7,TRBJ2-2,TRBD1
CASSYSSVELFF,TRBV6-6,TRBJ2-2,NA
CASSVLLAGAGNEQFF,TRBV7-8,TRBJ2-1,TRBD2
CASSNPGGAVNSPLHF,TRBV27,TRBJ1-6,NA
CAIRNQGWDQPQHF,TRBV10-3,TRBJ1-5,NA
CASSAEARNEQFF,TRBV6-4,TRBJ2-1,NA
CASSQDPGGNTEAFF,TRBV4-3,TRBJ1-1,NA
CASSFELLINTGELFF,TRBV5-5,TRBJ2-2,NA
CASRSGPSYEQYF,TRBV19,TRBJ2-7,NA
CASSPPLVRNEQFF,TRBV28,TRBJ2-1,NA
CASSPTGGGNTIYF,TRBV7-8,TRBJ1-3,TRBD1
CASSLTRVDYGYTF,TRBV5-1,TRBJ1-2,NA
CASRGTGSNQPQHF,TRBV19,TRBJ1-5,TRBD1
CASRSQGNRAEKLFF,TRBV6-5,TRBJ1-4,NA
CASSRDRPNTGELFF,TRBV18,TRBJ2-2,TRBD1
CATSRDFSSVEYSTDTQYF,TRBV15,TRBJ2-3,NA
CATSRGDSSYEQYF,TRBV15,TRBJ2-7,TRBD1
CATSRDQDKFAEAFF,TRBV15,TRBJ1-1,NA
CASSFRTGSSFSETQYF,TRBV6-2/TRBV6-3,TRBJ2-5,NA
CASSPAADNYNEQFF,TRBV5-4,TRBJ2-1,NA
CASSRAIGHTIYF,TRBV19,TRBJ1-3,NA
CASEWTSGSRGYNEQFF,TRBV5-1,TRBJ2-1,TRBD2
CASSYGLAGDPDTQYF,TRBV6-2/TRBV6-3,TRBJ2-3,TRBD2
CASSKETSGLSYEQYF,TRBV19,TRBJ2-7,TRBD2
CASSETGSYEQYF,TRBV6-1,TRBJ2-7,NA
CAISGQGRGNQPQHF,TRBV10-3,TRBJ1-5,TRBD1
CASSIDQPGVTYNEQFF,TRBV19,TRBJ2-1,NA
CASSVSPTPETNEQYF,TRBV7-6,TRBJ2-7,NA
CASSAVVGAATEAFF,TRBV9,TRBJ1-1,NA
CASRDLTVNYGYTF,TRBV27,TRBJ1-2,NA
CASSLLTTGQGGNEQFF,TRBV28,TRBJ2-1,TRBD1
CASSESQGARNEQFF,TRBV10-1,TRBJ2-1,TRBD1
CASSPRGEGSYNEQFF,TRBV18,TRBJ2-1,TRBD2
CATSRGTSANIQYF,TRBV15,TRBJ2-4,TRBD2
CASSRGVGLARDEQFF,TRBV25-1,TRBJ2-1,TRBD2
CSVRTQANPYEQYF,TRBV29-1,TRBJ2-7,NA